This passage covers 11 T cell receptor beta chains from one sample sequenced in a study of shared clonotypes between healthy human individuals. Here immunoSEQ multiplex PCR was the method, and the copy in TCRdb shows in-frame clones only, minus some. The table shows some 1.1 million clones, with 70% to 85% occurring only once. The sequenced sample consisted of memory CD4+ T cells from PBMCs. Documented subset: CD45RA-negative fraction. These receptors all stem from a man aged 18 to 29 in good health. Some clones in this sample may be carry-over from other donors' samples.

J is TRBJ2-5 and V is TRBV4-2; D perhaps matches TRBD2 (5 bases). The V gene lost 4 bases and the J gene lost 5 bases, with 17 bases spanning the gap. The CDR3 sequence is 15 residues long. CDR1 and CDR2 (germline): LGHNA, YNFKEQ. This CDR3 reads CASSPGGFRGETQYF. CDR3 DNA sequence: TGTGCCAGCAGCCCGGGCGGGTTCCGAGGGGAGACCCAGTACTTC.

The J gene is TRBJ2-7, the V gene TRBV7-8; 8 bases are shared with TRBD2. Germline-derived CDR1 and CDR2 are SGHVS and FQNEAQ. V was clipped by 3 bases and J by 1 base; unmatched bases: 11. CDR3 length equals 17 residues. CDR3 sequence reads: CASSFLTSGSKSYEQYF. The CDR3 DNA reads TGTGCCAGCAGCTTTTTGACCAGCGGGAGCAAATCCTACGAGCAGTACTTC.

This clone was counted many times. The chain joins TRBV18 to TRBJ1-5; the D is unclear. The CDR3 runs 16 residues. Deletions cut 5 bases from V and 4 bases from J, with 18 bases between. From germline, CDR1 is KGHSH and CDR2 LQKENI. As DNA, the CDR3 is TGTGCCAGCTCAAGCAAGGGTGGGGAAGGGAATCAGCCCCAGCATTTT. Residues: CASSSKGGEGNQPQHF.

J is TRBJ2-7 and V is TRBV28, with 7 bases identical to TRBD1. The germline gives CDR1 MDHEN, CDR2 SYDVKM. The CDR3 contains 13 residues. The J segment lost 6 bases and the V segment lost 5 bases, leaving 7 bases of the junction unmatched. The CDR3: CASSPPTGLEQYF. CDR3 coding DNA: TGTGCCAGCAGTCCCCCGACAGGGCTCGAGCAGTACTTC.

The chain recombines TRBV7-8 with TRBJ2-7; D gene uncertain. Germline V CDR1 and CDR2: SGHVS, FQNEAQ. Trimming left V 1 base short and J 12 bases short, with 16 bases between. The CDR3 totals 13 residues. CDR3 DNA: TGTGCCAGCAGCTTAGAGGCACCTCTACCGGGGTACTTC. Translating gives CASSLEAPLPGYF.

The CDR3: CASSRDLGLAAPNEQFF. The CDR3, as DNA: TGTGCCAGCTCACGTGACCTGGGACTAGCGGCCCCCAATGAGCAGTTCTTC. The chain uses TRBV18 and TRBJ2-1, with 11 bases aligning to TRBD2. The CDR3 runs 17 residues. V lost 4 bases, J lost 6 bases, and 11 bases stayed unmatched. Germline lookup yields CDR1 KGHSH and CDR2 LQKENI.

This chain uses TRBV28 with TRBJ2-7; 7 nucleotides agree with TRBD2. The CDR3 totals 15 residues. The V gene's germline CDR1 is MDHEN and CDR2 SYDVKM. V lost 6 bases to trimming and J lost 2 bases; unmatched junction nucleotides: 10. The CDR3 region is CASSAGGDQTYEQYF. CDR3 in DNA: TGTGCCAGCAGCGCTGGGGGGGACCAAACCTACGAGCAGTACTTC. Using reference TRBV28 and TRBJ2-7 for the parts outside the CDR3, the full variable domain is DVKVTQSSRYLVKRTGEKVFLECVQDMDHENMFWYRQDPGLGLRLIYFSYDVKMKEKGDIPEGYSVSREKKERFSLILESASTNQTSMYLCASSAGGDQTYEQYFGPGTRLTVT.

This chain connects TRBV25-1 to TRBJ2-1, with 11 bases matching TRBD2. This CDR3 has 15 residues. J was trimmed by 5 bases and V by 8 bases; bases with no gene match: 8. Per germline, CDR1 MGHDK and CDR2 SYGVNS. CDR3 sequence reads: CASGGGTSGNNEQFF. CDR3 bases: TGTGCCAGCGGGGGGGGGACTAGCGGAAACAATGAGCAGTTCTTC.

The chain has TRBV5-1 and TRBJ1-3, with D tentatively TRBD1 (6 bases). The germline CDR1 and CDR2 sequences are SGHRS and YFSETQ. The V end lost 3 bases, the J end lost 0 bases, and 16 bases lay between the germline ends. The CDR3 extends over 17 amino acids. DNA of the CDR3: TGCGCCAGCAGCTCTGGACAGAACAGCGTCTCTGGAAACACCATATATTTT. This sequence encodes CASSSGQNSVSGNTIYF.

This chain connects TRBV4-2 to TRBJ2-7; 10 bases fit TRBD2. This CDR3 has 16 residues. V was clipped by 0 bases and J by 3 bases; unmatched bases: 5. CDR1 is LGHNA, CDR2 YNFKEQ, per germline. CDR3 amino acids: CASSQDPSGSIYEQYF. The CDR3 DNA reads TGTGCCAGCAGCCAAGATCCTAGCGGGAGTATCTACGAGCAGTACTTC.

The V and J genes are TRBV4-3 and TRBJ1-2; TRBD1 matches 7 bases. J lost 6 bases, V lost 3 bases, and 4 bases had no gene match. The CDR3 extends over 13 amino acids. Germline values: CDR1 LGHNA, CDR2 YSLEER. The CDR3 region is CASSQIGQDGYTF. CDR3 bases: TGCGCCAGCAGCCAGATCGGACAGGATGGCTACACCTTC.